The 7 T cell receptor beta chains below were found in one sample sequenced in a study of siplizumab effects on memory and regulatory T cells. Clones were sequenced by immunoSEQ multiplex PCR, and TCRdb holds only the in-frame ones, with some missing. The data show about 98,000 clones, 80% to 95% seen once. Sample: CD4+ T cells sorted from blood. The receptors were gathered from a human donor in good health.

This clone was recorded once. V gene TRBV7-6 combines with J gene TRBJ1-2; possible D gene TRBD1, 6 bases. The V gene lost 1 base and the J gene lost 6 bases, with 21 bases spanning the gap. The length of the CDR3 is 17 residues. The germline gives CDR1 SGHVS, CDR2 FNYEAQ. CDR3 amino acids: CASSLGAGTFRGDGYTF. Written as DNA, the CDR3 is TGTGCCAGCAGCTTAGGCGCAGGGACGTTTAGGGGGGATGGCTACACCTTC.

This chain connects TRBV9 to TRBJ2-6; a weak D match, TRBD1 (6 bases). Germline assignment: CDR1 SGDLS and CDR2 YYNGEE. CDR3 length: 17 residues. The V end was cut by 0 bases, the J end by 0 bases, with 10 bases between. For the CDR3, the DNA is TGTGCCAGCAGCGTAGGGGGGCCTTACTCTGGGGCCAACGTCCTGACTTTC. Amino acid sequence: CASSVGGPYSGANVLTF.

The chain uses TRBV5-6 and TRBJ2-7, with D maybe TRBD2 (6 bases). V lost 0 bases and J lost 7, with 8 bases in between. The CDR3 runs to 12 residues. Per the germline V gene, CDR1 is SGHDT and CDR2 is YYEEEE. CDR3 region: CASSLVAGEQYF. In DNA, the CDR3 is TGTGCCAGCAGCTTGGTTGCGGGGGAGCAGTACTTC.

In regard to this clone: In the same sample, other DNA sequences code for this CDR3. The chain is built from TRBV5-1 and TRBJ2-3; D call uncertain. The V gene lost 0 bases and the J gene lost 6 bases, with 5 bases spanning the gap. In germline, CDR1 is SGHRS, CDR2 YFSETQ. There are 12 residues in the CDR3. The CDR3 coding sequence is TGCGCCAGCAGCTTGGTATTGGATACGCAGTATTTT. This codes for CASSLVLDTQYF.

The chain couples TRBV7-6 to TRBJ2-2; no definite D call. This CDR3 spans 14 amino acids. Germline V gene data show CDR1 as SGHVS and CDR2 as FNYEAQ. With 6 bases removed from V and 6 bases from J, the gap between germline ends came to 14 bases. The CDR3: CASRGWIAAGELFF. CDR3 in DNA: TGTGCCAGCAGAGGATGGATTGCGGCCGGGGAGCTGTTTTTT.

The chain recombines TRBV19 with TRBJ1-2; maybe TRBD1 (6 bases). V gave up 2 bases and J gave up 8 bases, with 12 bases separating them. CDR3 length equals 13 residues. Germline V gene data show CDR1 as LNHDA and CDR2 as SQIVND (reference sequence). The CDR3, as DNA: TGTGCCAGTAGTATAAATATAGGGGGAGGCTACACCTTC. Encoded protein: CASSINIGGGYTF.

The chain couples TRBV10-2 to TRBJ2-1; D is tentatively TRBD1 or TRBD2 (5 bases each). Trimming cost V 5 bases and J 5 bases, with 13 bases left between them. Germline CDR1 is WSHSY and CDR2 is SAAADI. CDR3 length: 14 residues. DNA for the CDR3: TGCGCCAGCAGTAACCGGGACGGTCACAATGAGCAGTTCTTC. Translated: CASSNRDGHNEQFF.